Here is one T cell receptor (beta chain) with its context. Its antigen target is currently unknown. No base quality information exists; no much larger clone differs at one position. Each collaborating institution followed its own protocols to collect whole blood in K2EDTA tubes. For TCRbeta analysis, collaborator samples were shipped as frozen whole blood, as isolated PBMCs, or as DNA extracted from either sample type. This specimen comes from a study of blood T cell repertoires in COVID-19 (dated by TCRdb to about 2020). As for the study more broadly: The collaborator samples originated in the United States, Italy and Spain and spanned the acute and convalescent phases of COVID-19. The sample metadata nearly always contained a de-identified subject ID, COVID-19 status, age in years and sex. HLA class I and class II types, where available, came from metadata supplied by the sample provider rather than from assay-based typing. Deeply sampled blood TCRbeta repertoires from subjects exposed to, actively infected with, or recovered from COVID-19 were included in the dataset. The samples were drawn from two sources: the first 160 participants of the ongoing ImmuneRACE study, and 1,000 to 1,500 subjects contributed by 6 global collaborators. A freely available public database, intended as a resource for researchers studying the immune response to SARS-CoV-2, is where the repertoires were released. The material from the prospective study consisted of cDNA or gDNA derived from T cells, B-cell-depleted T cells, or PBMCs. Findings and caveats that apply to the study as a whole: The amount of clinical and demographic metadata varied by source and participant and was provided uncurated.

TCRbeta CDR3 regions were amplified from genomic DNA using the immunoSEQ Assay, a bias-controlled multiplex PCR. From the authors' description of their analysis: The number of nucleated cells in each sample was estimated by amplification of reference gene primers within the assay. Sequence reads were collapsed and filtered to measure the absolute abundance of every unique TCRbeta CDR3 rearrangement. Productive Simpson clonality was computed per sample as the square root of Simpson's diversity index over productive rearrangements. TCRdb carries this immuneACCESS record with in-frame sequences only. Its versions omit some clonotypes, under half of them owing to an unresolved V gene in the studies checked, with the rest unexplained. V and J calls plus clone size are reproduced from that table; the DNA served to infer D and trimming. In all, the sample holds approximately 170,000 clones, and around 81% of those were seen once. 11% of the sample is in the top ten clones.

CDR1 and CDR2, per the germline V gene (reference sequence), are LNHDA and SQIVND. The CDR3 goes from the cysteine to the phenylalanine over 14 residues. Only the CDR3 portion is preserved as DNA: 42 bases, with reading frame beginning at the first base. Germline trimming amounts to 7 bases on V and 14 bases on J, with 14 as the count of junction bases outside the gene matches. This TCR derives from a man between 60 and 75 years old with active or convalescent COVID-19. Specimen: peripheral blood. The rearranged chain carries TRBV19 and TRBJ2-1; TRBD1 agrees with 10 junctional bases. The DNA sequence follows: TGTGCCAGTAAACGAAGTCCGGGACAGGGGACAGAGTTCTTC. Its translation reads: CASKRSPGQGTEFF. Beyond the CDR3, the reference TRBV19 and TRBJ2-1 genes provide the residues; the full variable domain reads: DGGITQSPKYLFRKEGQNVTLSCEQNLNHDAMYWYRQDPGQGLRLIYYSQIVNDFQKGDIAEGYSVSREKKESFPLTVTSAQKNPTAFYLCASKRSPGQGTEFFGPGTRLTVL.